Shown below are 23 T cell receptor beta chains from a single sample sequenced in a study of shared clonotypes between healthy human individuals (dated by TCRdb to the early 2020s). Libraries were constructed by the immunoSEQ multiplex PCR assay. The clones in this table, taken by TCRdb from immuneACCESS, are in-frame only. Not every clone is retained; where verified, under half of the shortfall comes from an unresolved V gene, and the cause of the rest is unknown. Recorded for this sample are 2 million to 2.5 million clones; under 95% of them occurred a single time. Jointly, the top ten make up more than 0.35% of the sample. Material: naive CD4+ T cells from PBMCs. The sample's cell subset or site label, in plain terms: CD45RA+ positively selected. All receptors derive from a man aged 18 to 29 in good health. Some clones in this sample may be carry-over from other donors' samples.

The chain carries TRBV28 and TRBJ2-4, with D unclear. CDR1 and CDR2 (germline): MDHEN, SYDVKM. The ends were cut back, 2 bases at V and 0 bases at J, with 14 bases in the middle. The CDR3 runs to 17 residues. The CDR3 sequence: CASSLGRGPKAKNIQYF. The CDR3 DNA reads TGTGCCAGCAGTTTAGGGCGAGGCCCAAAAGCCAAAAACATTCAGTACTTC.

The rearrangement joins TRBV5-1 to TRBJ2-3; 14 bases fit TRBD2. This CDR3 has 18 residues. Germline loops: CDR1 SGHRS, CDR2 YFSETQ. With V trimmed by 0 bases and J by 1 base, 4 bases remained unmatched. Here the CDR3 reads CASSLAGTSGRGTDTQYF. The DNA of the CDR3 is TGCGCCAGCAGCTTGGCCGGGACTAGCGGGAGAGGCACAGATACGCAGTATTTT.

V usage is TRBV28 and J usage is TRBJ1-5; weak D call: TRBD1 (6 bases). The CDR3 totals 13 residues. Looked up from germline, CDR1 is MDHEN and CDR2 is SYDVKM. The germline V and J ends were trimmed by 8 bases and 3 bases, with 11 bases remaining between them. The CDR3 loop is CASRTVNNQPQHF. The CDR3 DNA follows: TGTGCCAGCCGGACAGTAAACAATCAGCCCCAGCATTTT.

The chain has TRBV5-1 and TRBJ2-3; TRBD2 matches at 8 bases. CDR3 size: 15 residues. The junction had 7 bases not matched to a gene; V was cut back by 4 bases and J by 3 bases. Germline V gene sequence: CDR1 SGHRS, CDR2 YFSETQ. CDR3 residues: CASSRVERGTDTQYF. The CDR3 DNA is TGCGCCAGCAGCCGTGTAGAGCGGGGGACAGATACGCAGTATTTT.

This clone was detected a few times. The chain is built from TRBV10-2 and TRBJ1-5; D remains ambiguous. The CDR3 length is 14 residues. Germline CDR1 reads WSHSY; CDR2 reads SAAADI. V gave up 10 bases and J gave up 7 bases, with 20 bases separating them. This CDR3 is CATSLVGEFQPQHF. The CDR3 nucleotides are TGCGCCACCTCTTTGGTCGGGGAATTCCAGCCCCAGCATTTT.

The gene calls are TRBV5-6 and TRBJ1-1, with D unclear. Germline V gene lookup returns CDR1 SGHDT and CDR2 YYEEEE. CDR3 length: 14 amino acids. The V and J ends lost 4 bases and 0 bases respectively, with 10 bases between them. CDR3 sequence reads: CASSLGVMNTEAFF. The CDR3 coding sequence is TGTGCCAGCAGCCTCGGAGTTATGAACACTGAAGCTTTCTTT.

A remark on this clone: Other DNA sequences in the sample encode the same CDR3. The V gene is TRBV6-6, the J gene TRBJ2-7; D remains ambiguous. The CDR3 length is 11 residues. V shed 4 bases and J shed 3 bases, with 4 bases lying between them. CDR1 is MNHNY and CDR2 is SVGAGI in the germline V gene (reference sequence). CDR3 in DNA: TGTGCCAGCAGTTCCTTCTACGAGCAGTACTTC. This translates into CASSSFYEQYF.

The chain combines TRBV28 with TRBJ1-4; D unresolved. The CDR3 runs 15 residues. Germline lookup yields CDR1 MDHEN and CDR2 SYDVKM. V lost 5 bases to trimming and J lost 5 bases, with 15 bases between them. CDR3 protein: CASSGSEAGNEKLFF. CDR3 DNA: TGTGCCAGCAGTGGGTCGGAGGCCGGAAATGAAAAACTGTTTTTT.

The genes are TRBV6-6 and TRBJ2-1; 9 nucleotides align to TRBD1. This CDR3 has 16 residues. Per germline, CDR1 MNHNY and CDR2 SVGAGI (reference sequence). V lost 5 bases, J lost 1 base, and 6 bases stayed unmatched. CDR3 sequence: CASSPPGTGSYNEQFF. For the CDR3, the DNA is TGTGCCAGCAGTCCGCCCGGGACAGGGTCCTACAATGAGCAGTTCTTC.

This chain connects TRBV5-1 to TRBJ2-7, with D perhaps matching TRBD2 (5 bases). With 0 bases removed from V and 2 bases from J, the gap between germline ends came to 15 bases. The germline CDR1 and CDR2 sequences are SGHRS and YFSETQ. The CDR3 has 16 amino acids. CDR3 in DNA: TGCGCCAGCAGCTTGGCAACGGGGAATTACGCCTACGAGCAGTACTTC. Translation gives CASSLATGNYAYEQYF. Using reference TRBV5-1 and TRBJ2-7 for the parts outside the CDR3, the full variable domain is KAGVTQTPRYLIKTRGQQVTLSCSPISGHRSVSWYQQTPGQGLQFLFEYFSETQRNKGNFPGRFSGRQFSNSRSEMNVSTLELGDSALYLCASSLATGNYAYEQYFGPGTRLTVT.

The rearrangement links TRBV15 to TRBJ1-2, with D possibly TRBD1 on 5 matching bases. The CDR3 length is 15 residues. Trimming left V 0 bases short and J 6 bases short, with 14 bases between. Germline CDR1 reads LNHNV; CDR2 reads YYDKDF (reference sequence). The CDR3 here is CATSRDGPRGDGYTF. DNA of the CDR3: TGTGCCACCAGCAGAGATGGCCCGCGAGGGGATGGCTACACCTTC.

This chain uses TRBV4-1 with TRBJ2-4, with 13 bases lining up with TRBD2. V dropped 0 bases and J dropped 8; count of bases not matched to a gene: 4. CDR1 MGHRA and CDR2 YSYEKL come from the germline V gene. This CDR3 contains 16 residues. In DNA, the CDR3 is TGCGCCAGCAGCCAAGATGGGGGACTAGCGGGACACATTCAGTACTTC. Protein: CASSQDGGLAGHIQYF.

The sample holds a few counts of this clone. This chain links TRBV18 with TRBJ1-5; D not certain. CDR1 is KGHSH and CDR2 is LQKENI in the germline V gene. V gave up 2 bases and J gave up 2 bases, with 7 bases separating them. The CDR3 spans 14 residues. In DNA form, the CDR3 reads TGTGCCAGCTCACCAACAGACCGCAATCAGCCCCAGCATTTT. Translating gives CASSPTDRNQPQHF.

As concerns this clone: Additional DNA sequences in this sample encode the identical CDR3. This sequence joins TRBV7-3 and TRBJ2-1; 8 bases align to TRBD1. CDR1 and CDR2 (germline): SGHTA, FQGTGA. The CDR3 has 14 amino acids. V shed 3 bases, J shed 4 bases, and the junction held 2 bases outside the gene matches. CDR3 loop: CASSFGQGYNEQFF. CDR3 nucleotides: TGTGCCAGCAGCTTTGGACAGGGTTACAATGAGCAGTTCTTC.

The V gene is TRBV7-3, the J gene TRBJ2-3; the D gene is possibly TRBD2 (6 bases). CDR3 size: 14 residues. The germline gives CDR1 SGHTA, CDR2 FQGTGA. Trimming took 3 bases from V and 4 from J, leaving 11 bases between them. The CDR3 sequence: CASSFFGSSDTQYF. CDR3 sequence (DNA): TGTGCCAGCAGCTTCTTCGGGAGCTCAGATACGCAGTATTTT. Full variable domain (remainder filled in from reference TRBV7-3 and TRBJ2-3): GAGVSQTPSNKVTEKGKYVELRCDPISGHTALYWYRQSLGQGPEFLIYFQGTGAADDSGLPNDRFFAVRPEGSVSTLKIQRTERGDSAVYLCASSFFGSSDTQYFGPGTRLTVL.

In nucleotides, the CDR3 is TGTGCCTGGAGGCAAGCGGGAGGAACCGGGGAGCTGTTTTTT. It is translated as CAWRQAGGTGELFF. V and J are TRBV30 and TRBJ2-2; TRBD2 matches at 9 bases. V was clipped by 3 bases and J by 5 bases; unmatched bases: 4. The CDR3 has 14 residues. Per germline, CDR1 GTSNPN and CDR2 SVGIG (reference sequence).

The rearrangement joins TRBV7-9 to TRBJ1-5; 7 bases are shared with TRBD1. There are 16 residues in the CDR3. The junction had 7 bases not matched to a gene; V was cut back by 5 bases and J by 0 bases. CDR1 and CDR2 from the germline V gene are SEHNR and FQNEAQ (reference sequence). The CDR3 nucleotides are TGTGCCAGCAGCGCGTTGGACAGGTATAGCAATCAGCCCCAGCATTTT. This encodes CASSALDRYSNQPQHF.

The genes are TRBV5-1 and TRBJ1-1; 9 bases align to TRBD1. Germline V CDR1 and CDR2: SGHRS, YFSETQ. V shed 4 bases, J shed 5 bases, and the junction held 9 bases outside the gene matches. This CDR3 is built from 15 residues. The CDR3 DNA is TGCGCCAGCAGCGCGCAGGGACAGGGAGTGACTGAAGCTTTCTTT. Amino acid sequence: CASSAQGQGVTEAFF.

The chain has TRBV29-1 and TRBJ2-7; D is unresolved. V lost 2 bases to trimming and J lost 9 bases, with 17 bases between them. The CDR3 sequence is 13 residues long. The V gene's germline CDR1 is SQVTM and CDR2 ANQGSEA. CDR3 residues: CSVEIGQAGSQYF. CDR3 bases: TGCAGCGTTGAAATAGGGCAGGCTGGGTCGCAGTACTTC.

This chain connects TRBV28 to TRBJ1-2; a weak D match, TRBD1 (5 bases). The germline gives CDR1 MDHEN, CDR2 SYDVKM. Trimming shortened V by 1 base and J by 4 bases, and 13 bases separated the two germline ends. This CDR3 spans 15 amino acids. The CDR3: CASSLSSGGGYGYTF. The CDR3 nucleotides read TGTGCCAGCAGTTTATCCTCGGGGGGAGGCTATGGCTACACCTTC.

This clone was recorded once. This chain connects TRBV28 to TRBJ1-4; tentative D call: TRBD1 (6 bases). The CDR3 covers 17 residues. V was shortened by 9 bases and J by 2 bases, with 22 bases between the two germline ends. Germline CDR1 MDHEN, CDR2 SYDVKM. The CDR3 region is CASLPTTRTGTNEKLFF. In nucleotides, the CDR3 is TGTGCCAGTCTTCCCACTACGCGAACAGGGACTAATGAAAAACTGTTTTTT.

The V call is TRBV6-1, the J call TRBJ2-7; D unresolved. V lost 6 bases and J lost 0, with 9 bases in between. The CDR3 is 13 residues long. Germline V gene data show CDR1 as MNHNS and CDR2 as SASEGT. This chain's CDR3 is CASRKYISYEQYF. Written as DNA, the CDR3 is TGTGCCAGCAGGAAATACATCTCCTACGAGCAGTACTTC.

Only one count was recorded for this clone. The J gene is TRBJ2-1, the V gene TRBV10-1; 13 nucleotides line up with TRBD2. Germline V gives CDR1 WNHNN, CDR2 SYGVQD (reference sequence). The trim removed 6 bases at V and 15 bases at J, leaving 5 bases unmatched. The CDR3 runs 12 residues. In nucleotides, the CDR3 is TGCGCCAGCAGGACAAGACTAGCGGGGGGGTTCTTC. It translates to CASRTRLAGGFF.